Sequencing of this T cell receptor beta chain was carried out in a study of blood T cell repertoires in COVID-19. Study as a whole: Acute-phase and convalescent COVID-19 samples originated in the United States, Italy and Spain.

V was pared by 6 bases and J by 0 bases, with 14 bases between. The germline CDR1 and CDR2 sequences are GTSNPN and SVGIG (reference sequence). The CDR3 loop spans 14 amino acids. Methods used by the authors: For nucleated cells, counts were estimated from reference gene primer amplification. Assay: immunoSEQ multiplex PCR; the TCRdb copy retains only in-frame clones and omits some. The D gene and trimming were derived from the DNA, and the V and J assignments and clone size from that table. The sample includes around 120,000 clones, approximately 82% of them seen just once. The clonotype comes from a man in his 70s with active or convalescent COVID-19. V is TRBV30 and J is TRBJ1-1, with D perhaps TRBD1 (5 bases). The sequencing input was peripheral blood. In DNA, the CDR3 is TGTGCCTGCAGGGCGACAACAATGAACACTGAAGCTTTCTTT. Protein: CACRATTMNTEAFF.